This TCR beta chain was captured by sequencing in a study of a mutant IDH1 vaccine in newly diagnosed glioma. About the research overall: Treated patients, averaging about 40 years, were roughly 62% male and roughly 38% female.

Sequencing was performed with immunoSEQ multiplex PCR; in TCRdb, only in-frame clones are kept and a portion is missing. The table includes 92,000 or so clones, about four fifths detected once. Time point defined: baseline, week 1 (first vaccination visit). The treatment is: pre-vaccination baseline after standard-of-care therapy. Germline assignment: CDR1 SGHNT and CDR2 YYREEE (reference sequence). V was cut by 1 base and J by 5 bases, with 18 bases left in between. The CDR3 length is 17 residues. This clone has a single count. The starting material was PBMCs, obtained from a glioma patient treated with radiotherapy, temozolomide or both. The sequence was collected from a middle-aged man with glioma. Some clones in this sample may be carry-over from other donors' samples. This chain uses TRBV5-4 with TRBJ2-2; D may match TRBD1 or TRBD2 (6 bases each). The CDR3 loop is CASSLRRGSGVTGELFF. The CDR3 DNA is TGTGCCAGCAGCTTGAGAAGGGGGTCGGGGGTGACCGGGGAGCTGTTTTTT. Combining the CDR3 with reference TRBV5-4 and TRBJ2-2 gives the whole variable domain ETGVTQSPTHLIKTRGQQVTLRCSSQSGHNTVSWYQQALGQGPQFIFQYYREEENGRGNFPPRFSGLQFPNYSSELNVNALELDDSALYLCASSLRRGSGVTGELFFGEGSRLTVL.